A selection of T cell receptor beta chains follows, all from one sample in a study of blood T cells in healthy people across ages. From the 5' RACE reads, TCRdb called clonotypes with MiXCR, one entry per CDR3 protein. The data show fewer than 900,000 distinct CDR3 sequences, more than 40% seen once. Sample: blood. Receptors originate from a woman aged 55-70 years in good health. Both conserved end residues are part of each CDR3. A D gene is named only where the DNA matches it firmly. Some rows mark clone size as missing; the rest say once, few, many or name a class of expanded clone.

v_call: TRBV7-3
j_call: TRBJ2-7
d_call: .
clone_size: many
cdr3_nt: TGTGCCAGCAGCCCCGTCGCTGGTTCCTACGAGCAGTACTTC
cdr3_aa: CASSPVAGSYEQYF

v_call: TRBV6-1
j_call: TRBJ2-7
d_call: .
clone_size: few
cdr3_nt: TGTGCCAGCAGTCTAGAGTCGTTCTACGAGCAGTACTTC
cdr3_aa: CASSLESFYEQYF

v_call: TRBV24-1
j_call: TRBJ2-5
d_call: .
clone_size: .
cdr3_nt: TGTGCCACCAGTGATCGAACAGCAGCCGTTGAGGAGACCCAGTACTTC
cdr3_aa: CATSDRTAAVEETQYF

v_call: TRBV6-6
j_call: TRBJ2-7
d_call: TRBD2
clone_size: .
cdr3_nt: TGTGCCAGCAGTTACAGGGAGGGCGCCTACGAGCAGTACTTC
cdr3_aa: CASSYREGAYEQYF

v_call: TRBV12-3/TRBV12-4
j_call: TRBJ2-2
d_call: TRBD1
clone_size: .
cdr3_nt: TGTGCCAGCAGTATACAGGGGTGGGAGCTGTTTTTT
cdr3_aa: CASSIQGWELFF

v_call: TRBV20-1
j_call: TRBJ1-1
d_call: .
clone_size: .
cdr3_nt: TGCAGTGCTAGAACTCCAGAGGGGTACACTGAAGCTTTCTTT
cdr3_aa: CSARTPEGYTEAFF

v_call: TRBV28
j_call: TRBJ2-7
d_call: TRBD2
clone_size: .
cdr3_nt: TGTGCCAGCAGTTTATCGGTCCTAGCGGGGAGCTCCTACAATGAGCAGTACTTC
cdr3_aa: CASSLSVLAGSSYNEQYF

v_call: TRBV7-8
j_call: TRBJ1-4
d_call: .
clone_size: .
cdr3_nt: TGTGCCAGCAGCAAAGAGGGGCGGACTAATGAAAAACTGTTTTTT
cdr3_aa: CASSKEGRTNEKLFF

v_call: TRBV2
j_call: TRBJ2-5
d_call: TRBD2
clone_size: .
cdr3_nt: TGTGCCTGCAGTGAAGGCGAGACTAGCGGGGGGTGGCAAGAGACCCAGTACTTC
cdr3_aa: CACSEGETSGGWQETQYF

v_call: TRBV30
j_call: TRBJ1-4
d_call: TRBD1
clone_size: .
cdr3_nt: TGTGCCTGGAATCGATGGGGACAGGACCTTAATGAAAAACTGTTTTTT
cdr3_aa: CAWNRWGQDLNEKLFF

v_call: TRBV20-1
j_call: TRBJ2-7
d_call: TRBD2
clone_size: many
cdr3_nt: TGCAGTGCTAGAGATCGGACTAGCGGCTCCTACGAGCAGTACTTC
cdr3_aa: CSARDRTSGSYEQYF